One sample yielded the 8 T cell receptor beta chains listed below, sequenced in a study of blood T cells in healthy people across ages (dated by TCRdb to between 2015 and 2016). The method behind the library was 5' RACE. A second PCR of about 7 to 12 cycles was run with a J-beta primer mix and a sample-barcoded 5' primer. TCRdb passed the public sequencing reads through fastp at Q25 and MiXCR, retaining productive beta sequences. Merged by CDR3 protein, the rows form single entries marked with the most common genes and DNA. This sample is represented by approximately 1,700,000 distinct CDR3 sequences; more than 35% of them were singletons. 20% to 25% of the sample is in the top ten clones. The specimen was blood. Every receptor here comes from a human donor in good health.

J is TRBJ2-1 and V is TRBV9, with 7 bases aligning to TRBD1. After removal of 2 bases from V and 4 bases from J, the junction contained 6 bases not matched to a gene. Germline V CDR1 and CDR2: SGDLS, YYNGEE. The CDR3 covers 15 residues. CDR3 protein: CASSVSEGAYNEQFF. As DNA, the CDR3 is TGTGCCAGCAGCGTGAGCGAGGGGGCTTACAATGAGCAGTTCTTC.

This clonotype was recorded at least ten times. The J gene is TRBJ2-3, the V gene TRBV7-9, with no clear D. V lost 1 base, J lost 3 bases, and 8 bases lay in between. The CDR3 consists of 14 residues. Germline-derived CDR1 and CDR2 are SEHNR and FQNEAQ (reference sequence). CDR3 amino acids: CASSLGSRTDTQYF. The CDR3 DNA sequence: TGTGCCAGCAGCTTAGGATCTAGGACAGATACGCAGTATTTT. The whole variable domain, remainder taken from reference TRBV7-9 and TRBJ2-3, is DTGVSQNPRHKITKRGQNVTFRCDPISEHNRLYWYRQTLGQGPEFLTYFQNEAQLEKSRLLSDRFSAERPKGSFSTLEIQRTEQGDSAMYLCASSLGSRTDTQYFGPGTRLTVL.

This clonotype occurred many times. The chain couples TRBV27 to TRBJ2-4; D might be TRBD1 (6 bases). Trimming shortened V by 5 bases and J by 1 base, and 18 bases separated the two germline ends. The CDR3 has 17 residues. Germline V gene data show CDR1 as MNHEY and CDR2 as SMNVEV (reference sequence). The CDR3 region is CASSRREGVGAKNIQYF. The CDR3 region has the DNA TGTGCCAGCAGTCGCCGTGAGGGGGTGGGGGCCAAAAACATTCAGTACTTC.

This clonotype has a handful of counts. The chain joins TRBV7-8 to TRBJ2-1; D is undetermined. Trimming stripped 5 bases from V and 15 bases from J, with 17 bases between. Germline V gives CDR1 SGHVS, CDR2 FQNEAQ. The CDR3 is 12 amino acids. CDR3 protein: CASSINLVGGFF. CDR3 coding DNA: TGTGCCAGCAGCATTAATCTAGTAGGTGGGTTCTTC.

The V and J genes are TRBV2 and TRBJ2-1, with D unresolved. CDR1 and CDR2 (germline): SNHLY, FYNNEI. V shed 2 bases and J shed 9 bases, with 8 bases lying between them. This CDR3 has 12 residues. The CDR3 here is CASSELEVEQFF. CDR3 in DNA: TGTGCCAGCAGTGAACTCGAGGTTGAGCAGTTCTTC.

This clonotype appeared many times. Germline and junction disagree at one end, which may indicate a read error. The chain recombines TRBV5-1 with TRBJ2-7; 9 bases are shared with TRBD2. There are 15 residues in the CDR3. The germline V gene encodes CDR1 SGHRS and CDR2 YFSETQ. This CDR3 is CASSLFSGGSYEQYF. The CDR3 DNA follows: TGTGCCAGCAGCTTGTTTAGCGGGGGCTCCTACGAGCAGTACTTC.

The chain has TRBV14 and TRBJ2-3; 11 bases match TRBD2. The CDR3 spans 17 residues. Germline CDR1 SGHDN, CDR2 FVKESK. After removal of 4 bases from V and 6 bases from J, the junction contained 12 bases not matched to a gene. The chain's CDR3 is CASSLRLTSGVMDTQYF. The CDR3 nucleotides read TGTGCCAGCAGCCTTCGCCTGACTAGCGGGGTGATGGATACGCAGTATTTT.

The genes are TRBV4-1 and TRBJ2-1; TRBD2 might be the D (6 bases). The V and J ends lost 4 bases and 8 bases respectively, with 27 bases between them. The CDR3 runs 18 residues. The germline gives CDR1 MGHRA, CDR2 YSYEKL. For the CDR3, the DNA is TGCGCCAGCAGCCCGGATACTACCTCGGGACTGCCCCTTTATGAGCAGTTCTTC. Amino acids: CASSPDTTSGLPLYEQFF.